This note documents a single T cell receptor (beta chain) sequence. These data originate in a study of CD8+CD57+ T cells in acquired aplastic anemia. Those patients picked for sequencing had displayed CD8+CD57+ cell expansion on flow cytometry. Severe acquired aplastic anemia was present in every patient. CDR3 and TCR beta VDJ profiling relied on genomic DNA as the template. TCRdb recomputed calls from the reads with MiXCR, one row per CDR3 protein. The top ten hold approximately 13% of the sample, which has about 180,000 distinct CDR3 sequences, around 50% seen once. Sequencing was carried out using sorted CD4+, CD8+, or CD8+CD57+ T cells (not recorded which) from PBMCs. The source of this sequence is a human donor with aplastic anemia.

CDR3 nucleotide sequence: TGTGCCAGTAGCATAAGTAGCGGGGGGGCAGATACGCAGTATTTT. As protein: CASSISSGGADTQYF. The chain recombines TRBV19 with TRBJ2-3, with 11 bases identical to TRBD2. Germline V gene lookup returns CDR1 LNHDA and CDR2 SQIVND (reference sequence). The ends lost 6 bases at V and 4 bases at J; junction bases unmatched: 6. This CDR3 has 15 residues.